A single sample is the source of the 12 T cell receptor beta chains below, sequenced in a study of shared clonotypes between healthy human individuals. Profiling relied on immunoSEQ multiplex PCR, and the TCRdb table lists in-frame clones only, not all of them. Of a few million clones listed, roughly 93% are singletons. The sequenced sample was naive CD4+ T cells from PBMCs. Regarding subset: CD45RA+ positively selected. These receptors all come from a man aged 18 to 29 in good health. Some clones in this sample may be carry-over from other donors' samples.

The chain combines TRBV6-1 with TRBJ2-5; perhaps TRBD2 as D (5 bases). This CDR3 has 13 amino acids. Germline V lookup: CDR1 MNHNS, CDR2 SASEGT. Trimming took off 6 bases at V and 2 bases at J, with 10 bases between the two ends. CDR3 amino acids: CASRRTAQETQYF. The CDR3 bases are TGTGCCAGCAGAAGGACTGCACAAGAGACCCAGTACTTC.

V and J are TRBV21-1 and TRBJ2-7; TRBD2, the D gene given by the table, was not confirmed from the DNA. TRBV21-1 is termed a pseudogene. This CDR3 is 16 amino acids long. Here the CDR3 DNA reads TGTGCCAGCAGCAAAGGGAACCGGGGAAGCTCCTACGAGCAGTACTTC. This translates into CASSKGNRGSSYEQYF.

This clone was observed once. CDR3 coding DNA: TGCAGCGTAAACAGGGGGAACTATGGCTACACCTTC. Its translation: CSVNRGNYGYTF. The chain is built from TRBV29-1 and TRBJ1-2; TRBD1 aligns across 8 bases. The germline gives CDR1 SQVTM, CDR2 ANQGSEA. This CDR3 has 12 residues. V lost 6 bases and J lost 2; bases outside the gene matches: 2.

The chain joins TRBV5-4 to TRBJ2-5; TRBD1 matches at 10 bases. The germline gives CDR1 SGHNT, CDR2 YYREEE (reference sequence). V shed 4 bases, J shed 4 bases, and the junction held 10 bases outside the gene matches. The CDR3 runs 16 residues. Here the CDR3 DNA reads TGTGCCAGCAGCCCGAGTGGGACAGGGGTGCGAGAGACCCAGTACTTC. It yields the protein CASSPSGTGVRETQYF.

This rearrangement joins TRBV7-9 to TRBJ2-1; no definite D call. The CDR3 loop spans 15 amino acids. V was shortened by 5 bases and J by 0 bases, with 11 bases between the two germline ends. The V gene's germline CDR1 is SEHNR and CDR2 FQNEAQ (reference sequence). The CDR3 nucleotides read TGTGCCAGCAGCCCTCGGGCTGACTCCTACAATGAGCAGTTCTTC. Translating it yields CASSPRADSYNEQFF.

V and J are TRBV7-9 and TRBJ1-1; D is possibly TRBD1 (5 bases). Germline V gives CDR1 SEHNR, CDR2 FQNEAQ (reference sequence). Trimming removed 3 bases from V and 3 bases from J, with 11 bases in between. The CDR3 has 14 residues. The CDR3 spells CASSFQGMDTEAFF. CDR3 in DNA: TGTGCCAGCAGCTTTCAGGGAATGGACACTGAAGCTTTCTTT.

This clone was picked up one time. DNA for the CDR3: TGTGCCAGCAGCCAAGGTATAGGTCATCAGTACTTC. This gives the protein CASSQGIGHQYF. The genes are TRBV14 and TRBJ2-7; no definite D call. Trimming pared 1 base from V and 10 bases from J, leaving 11 bases between. The length of the CDR3 is 12 residues. Germline CDR1 and CDR2: SGHDN and FVKESK.

The rearrangement joins TRBV29-1 to TRBJ2-3, with D maybe TRBD2 (7 bases). The CDR3 has 15 amino acids. V dropped 4 bases and J dropped 3 bases, with 17 bases sitting between them. Germline CDR1 and CDR2: SQVTM and ANQGSEA. CDR3 coding DNA: TGCAGCGTTGGGGGGGGCGGTGGCGCTACAGATACGCAGTATTTT. It codes for CSVGGGGGATDTQYF.

The genes are TRBV4-2 and TRBJ1-5; D is unclear. The CDR3 has 15 amino acids. CDR1 is LGHNA, CDR2 YNFKEQ, per germline. V was pared by 4 bases and J by 3 bases, with 13 bases between. CDR3 in DNA: TGTGCCAGCAGCCCCGAAGCTCGGGCCAATCAGCCCCAGCATTTT. Translated, it gives CASSPEARANQPQHF.

The chain links TRBV7-3 to TRBJ2-1, with 9 bases lining up with TRBD2. With 6 bases clipped from V and 9 bases from J, the junction kept 12 bases outside the gene matches. CDR1 and CDR2 (germline): SGHTA, FQGTGA. CDR3 length: 15 amino acids. The chain's CDR3 is CASSPQLAGSIEQFF. The CDR3 DNA reads TGTGCCAGCAGTCCCCAGCTAGCGGGGTCGATTGAGCAGTTCTTC.

This clone appeared a single time. V gene TRBV7-7 combines with J gene TRBJ2-3; tentatively, D is TRBD2 (5 bases). Looked up from germline, CDR1 is SSHAT and CDR2 is FNYEAQ (reference sequence). V lost 5 bases, J lost 6 bases, and 15 bases lay in between. The CDR3 is made up of 14 amino acids. The CDR3: CASSPRLSGDTQYF. The CDR3 DNA reads as TGTGCCAGCAGCCCGCGCTTGTCGGGGGATACGCAGTATTTT.

The V call is TRBV29-1, the J call TRBJ1-1; TRBD1 agrees at 9 bases. This CDR3 region has 17 residues. Trimming removed 4 bases from V and 0 bases from J; junction bases left unmatched: 12. Germline CDR1 is SQVTM and CDR2 is ANQGSEA. The CDR3 bases are TGCAGCGTTGTTATACTGGGACAGGGCGCAATGAACACTGAAGCTTTCTTT. Translation gives CSVVILGQGAMNTEAFF.